The next 17 T cell receptor beta chains were all read from a single sample in a study of blood T cell repertoires in COVID-19. The protocol was immunoSEQ multiplex PCR, while the TCRdb copy is restricted to in-frame clones and leaves out a portion. The sample shows 450,000 or so clones, 89% of them seen only once. Material for sequencing was peripheral blood. The receptors were sampled from a middle-aged woman with COVID-19, enrolled during active disease.

The CDR3 spells CASSLTGALLHEQYF. The CDR3 DNA is TGTGCCAGCAGCCTTACAGGGGCCCTCTTGCACGAGCAGTACTTC. The chain combines TRBV9 with TRBJ2-7, with TRBD1 identical over 7 bases. The CDR3 has 15 amino acids. V gave up 4 bases and J gave up 5 bases; unmatched junction bases: 12. The germline V gene has CDR1 SGDLS and CDR2 YYNGEE.

This sequence joins TRBV27 and TRBJ2-1; TRBD2 might be the D (6 bases). Trimming took off 5 bases at V and 9 bases at J, with 14 bases between the two ends. The length of the CDR3 is 13 residues. Germline V CDR1 and CDR2: MNHEY, SMNVEV (reference sequence). CDR3 DNA sequence: TGTGCCAGCAGTGGGGGGATAATGAGTGAGCAGTTCTTC. Its protein is CASSGGIMSEQFF.

This chain connects TRBV6-2 or TRBV6-3 to TRBJ1-5, with TRBD1 as a possible D gene (6 bases). V was cut by 5 bases and J by 7 bases, with 18 bases left in between. Germline CDR1 is MNHEY and CDR2 is SVGEGT. The CDR3 sequence is 15 residues long. The CDR3 region has the DNA TGTGCCAGCAGTCGGGACAACAGGGCAGGACAGCCCCAGCATTTT. This translates into CASSRDNRAGQPQHF.

The rearrangement uses TRBV6-5 and TRBJ1-2, with D maybe TRBD1 (5 bases). CDR1 and CDR2 (germline): MNHEY, SVGAGI. Between the trimmed V and J ends, which lost 10 bases and 5 bases, there was a span of 14 bases. This CDR3 is built from 12 residues. The DNA for the CDR3 is TGTGCCACCCAGCGGGGGGATTATGGCTACACCTTC. This gives the protein CATQRGDYGYTF.

This chain connects TRBV18 to TRBJ2-7; D may be TRBD2 (5 bases). The CDR3 length is 15 residues. Germline V gene sequence: CDR1 KGHSH, CDR2 LQKENI. Trimming removed 2 bases from V and 2 bases from J, with 13 bases in between. CDR3 nucleotide sequence: TGTGCCAGCTCACCATGGCGGGCCTACCCCTACGAGCAGTACTTC. Translation gives CASSPWRAYPYEQYF.

The rearrangement joins TRBV4-1 to TRBJ2-7; maybe TRBD2 (6 bases). The CDR3 is 18 residues long. Trimming removed 0 bases at V and 3 bases at J, with 21 bases between. Germline CDR1 is MGHRA and CDR2 is YSYEKL. The DNA of the CDR3 is TGCGCCAGCAGCCAAGAGCCGGGAGTCTCCGGCTATTACTACGAGCAGTACTTC. Its protein is CASSQEPGVSGYYYEQYF.

V usage is TRBV28 and J usage is TRBJ2-1, with a possible D match to TRBD2 (5 bases). The CDR3 is 14 residues long. The germline gives CDR1 MDHEN, CDR2 SYDVKM. The V end lost 5 bases, the J end lost 3 bases, and 11 bases lay between the germline ends. The CDR3, as DNA: TGTGCCAGCAGTACCCCCGGGGTCTACAATGAGCAGTTCTTC. Translated: CASSTPGVYNEQFF.

The rearrangement links TRBV19 to TRBJ1-2, with 9 bases that match TRBD1. CDR1 and CDR2 from the germline V gene are LNHDA and SQIVND (reference sequence). J gave up 1 base and V 6 bases, and 6 bases lay outside the gene matches. The CDR3 runs to 15 residues. The CDR3 sequence: CASSLGTGINYGYTF. The CDR3 bases are TGTGCCAGTAGCCTGGGGACAGGGATTAACTATGGCTACACCTTC.

J is TRBJ2-2 and V is TRBV5-4; 11 bases agree with TRBD1. Germline loops: CDR1 SGHNT, CDR2 YYREEE (reference sequence). V shed 8 bases, J shed 7 bases, and the junction held 7 bases outside the gene matches. CDR3 length: 14 amino acids. This CDR3 reads CASSRDRGSGELFF. Here the CDR3 DNA reads TGTGCCAGTAGCAGGGACAGGGGGAGCGGGGAGCTGTTTTTT.

The gene calls are TRBV29-1 and TRBJ1-2; D uncertain. The CDR3 contains 14 residues. Germline V gives CDR1 SQVTM, CDR2 ANQGSEA. The germline V and J ends were trimmed by 4 bases and 2 bases, with 14 bases remaining between them. CDR3 DNA: TGCAGCGTTGGAAGAGCGGGATCAAACTATGGCTACACCTTC. Translation gives CSVGRAGSNYGYTF.

The gene calls are TRBV28 and TRBJ1-5; D call uncertain. Germline CDR1 and CDR2: MDHEN and SYDVKM. V was trimmed by 5 bases and J by 2 bases, leaving 13 bases between them. CDR3 length: 15 amino acids. CDR3 DNA sequence: TGTGCCAGCAGTCCGCGCGTGGGCCGCAATCAGCCCCAGCATTTT. The encoded protein is CASSPRVGRNQPQHF.

The chain uses TRBV18 and TRBJ2-3; 7 nucleotides align to TRBD1. V gave up 2 bases and J gave up 3 bases; unmatched junction bases: 2. Germline V gene data show CDR1 as KGHSH and CDR2 as LQKENI. The CDR3 extends over 14 amino acids. CDR3 coding DNA: TGTGCCAGCTCACCAGACAGGGTGACAGATACGCAGTATTTT. Translation gives CASSPDRVTDTQYF.

This chain links TRBV12-5 with TRBJ1-2, with TRBD1 identical over 7 bases. CDR3 length equals 17 residues. V lost 1 base and J lost 0; bases outside the gene matches: 8. Germline assignment: CDR1 LGHNT and CDR2 FRNRAP. The CDR3 nucleotides read TGTGCTAGTGGTTTGGCACGGGACAGCCTCCCTAACTATGGCTACACCTTC. Protein: CASGLARDSLPNYGYTF.

The V and J genes are TRBV4-1 and TRBJ1-2; D possibly corresponds to TRBD1 (6 bases). Germline values: CDR1 MGHRA, CDR2 YSYEKL. The CDR3 totals 14 residues. V lost 3 bases and J lost 5, with 13 bases in between. In DNA, the CDR3 is TGCGCCAGCAGCCAGGACAGCAGAGGGTATGGCTACACCTTC. Residues: CASSQDSRGYGYTF.

The genes are TRBV7-9 and TRBJ1-1; no clear D. The germline CDR1 and CDR2 sequences are SEHNR and FQNEAQ (reference sequence). The CDR3 has 15 residues. V was trimmed by 6 bases and J by 1 base, leaving 15 bases between them. In DNA form, the CDR3 reads TGTGCCAGCAGACCCCCAGTTCCTAGGAACACTGAAGCTTTCTTT. Translating it yields CASRPPVPRNTEAFF.

This rearrangement joins TRBV28 to TRBJ1-1, with 7 bases fitting TRBD1. Trimming at V came to 1 base and at J to 10 bases, leaving 9 bases not matched to a gene. The CDR3 extends over 14 amino acids. CDR1 is MDHEN and CDR2 is SYDVKM in the germline V gene. In nucleotides, the CDR3 is TGTGCCAGCAGTTTATCAGGGGGACTTCGACGAGCTTTCTTT. It codes for CASSLSGGLRRAFF. Full variable domain (remainder filled in from reference TRBV28 and TRBJ1-1): DVKVTQSSRYLVKRTGEKVFLECVQDMDHENMFWYRQDPGLGLRLIYFSYDVKMKEKGDIPEGYSVSREKKERFSLILESASTNQTSMYLCASSLSGGLRRAFFGQGTRLTVV.

The genes are TRBV28 and TRBJ2-7; 7 positions agree with TRBD1. CDR1 and CDR2 (germline): MDHEN, SYDVKM. V lost 4 bases and J lost 2; bases outside the gene matches: 5. The CDR3 is made up of 14 amino acids. The CDR3 reads CASSSTGWPYEQYF. The CDR3 nucleotides are TGTGCCAGCAGTTCGACAGGGTGGCCCTACGAGCAGTACTTC. The entire variable domain, with the rest obtained from reference TRBV28 and TRBJ2-7, is as follows: DVKVTQSSRYLVKRTGEKVFLECVQDMDHENMFWYRQDPGLGLRLIYFSYDVKMKEKGDIPEGYSVSREKKERFSLILESASTNQTSMYLCASSSTGWPYEQYFGPGTRLTVT.